Below are 5 T cell receptor beta chains sequenced from a single sample in a study of blood T cell repertoires in COVID-19. TCRdb's table, derived via immunoSEQ multiplex PCR, lists solely in-frame clones and lacks some. The data contain roughly 80,000 clones, 82% of them singletons. The sample comprised peripheral blood. All receptors derive from a human donor in a cohort sampled during active COVID-19.

The CDR3 DNA follows: TGTGCCAGCAGTTACCTTGGTAGTAATGAAAAACTGTTTTTT. Protein: CASSYLGSNEKLFF. The genes are TRBV6-5 and TRBJ1-4; D is unresolved. V gave up 2 bases and J gave up 4 bases, with 8 bases separating them. CDR3 length equals 14 residues. CDR1 is MNHEY, CDR2 SVGAGI, per germline.

The chain has TRBV24-1 and TRBJ2-3, with 15 bases matching TRBD2. V lost 3 bases to trimming and J lost 10 bases; unmatched junction nucleotides: 4. There are 15 residues in the CDR3. From germline, CDR1 is KGHDR and CDR2 SFDVKD. The CDR3 loop reads CATSDRTSGGVSQYF. DNA for the CDR3: TGTGCCACCAGTGATCGGACTAGCGGGGGGGTATCGCAGTATTTT.

The gene calls are TRBV7-8 and TRBJ2-1; D perhaps matches TRBD2 (6 bases). V lost 7 bases and J 2 bases, leaving 15 bases between the germline ends. Per germline, CDR1 SGHVS and CDR2 FQNEAQ. The CDR3 is made up of 15 amino acids. The CDR3: CASTPDRGTYNEQFF. In nucleotides, the CDR3 is TGTGCCAGCACCCCGGACCGGGGGACCTACAATGAGCAGTTCTTC.

The DNA of the CDR3 is TGTGCCAGCAGCCGGGACAGGGGTGGGGAGACCCAGTACTTC. Its protein is CASSRDRGGETQYF. The gene calls are TRBV4-2 and TRBJ2-5, with 10 bases lining up with TRBD1. After removal of 4 bases from V and 5 bases from J, the junction contained 4 bases not matched to a gene. From germline, CDR1 is LGHNA and CDR2 YNFKEQ. The CDR3 has 14 residues.

The V call is TRBV19, the J call TRBJ1-2, with 9 bases matching TRBD1. The CDR3 length is 13 residues. V lost 9 bases to trimming and J lost 1 base; unmatched junction nucleotides: 3. The V gene's germline CDR1 is LNHDA and CDR2 SQIVND (reference sequence). As DNA, the CDR3 is TGTGCCAGCTGGGACAGGGATAACTATGGCTACACCTTC. Its protein is CASWDRDNYGYTF.